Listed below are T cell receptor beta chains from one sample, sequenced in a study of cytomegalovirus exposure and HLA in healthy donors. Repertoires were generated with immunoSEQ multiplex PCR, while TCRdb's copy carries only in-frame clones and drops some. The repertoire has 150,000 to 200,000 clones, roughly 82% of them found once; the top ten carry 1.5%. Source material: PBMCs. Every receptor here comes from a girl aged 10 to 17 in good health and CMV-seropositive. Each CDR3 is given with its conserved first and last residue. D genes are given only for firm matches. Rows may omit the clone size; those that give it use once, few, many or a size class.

TGTGCCAGCAGTGAATGGGAAGGAGGGAACACTGAAGCTTTCTTT	CASSEWEGGNTEAFF	-	TRBV2	TRBJ1-1	15	-
TGTGCCAGCAGCTTAGACGTCGGGGGGCGCCGAGGGGCCAACGTCCTGACTTTC	CASSLDVGGRRGANVLTF	-	TRBV7-2	TRBJ2-6	18	-
TGTGCCAGCAGTATCAGGGTCTCAGAGACCCAGTACTTC	CASSIRVSETQYF	-	TRBV7-2	TRBJ2-5	13	-
TGTGCTAGCAGCTTAGCGCAGGCTCCGGAGACCCAGTACTTC	CASSLAQAPETQYF	-	TRBV7-7	TRBJ2-5	14	-
TGTGCCAGCAGCCCAGGACAGCGCTACGAGCAGTACTTC	CASSPGQRYEQYF	-	TRBV7-2	TRBJ2-7	13	-
TGCGCCAGCAGCGACAGGAGCTACGAGCAGTACTTC	CASSDRSYEQYF	once	TRBV10-2	TRBJ2-7	12	-
TGCGCCAGCAGCTCCGGAGGGGCTACTTCCGGAAACACCATATATTTT	CASSSGGATSGNTIYF	-	TRBV5-1	TRBJ1-3	16	-
TGCGCCAGCAGTGATGGACGGACAAGCAATCAGCCCCAGCATTTT	CASSDGRTSNQPQHF	-	TRBV10-2	TRBJ1-5	15	-
TGTGCCAGCAGCTTAGAAAGGCGGAATGAGCAGTTCTTC	CASSLERRNEQFF	-	TRBV7-2	TRBJ2-1	13	-
TGTGCCAGCAGCCTCCTCCGGGACTCGGGCCGGGATACGCAGTATTTT	CASSLLRDSGRDTQYF	-	TRBV13	TRBJ2-3	16	-
TGTGCCAGCAGTTTCGGGACAGGGTGGAATGAGCAGTTCTTC	CASSFGTGWNEQFF	-	TRBV27	TRBJ2-1	14	TRBD1
TGTGCCAGCAACGCACAGGGGGCAAGCACTGGGGCCAACGTCCTGACTTTC	CASNAQGASTGANVLTF	-	TRBV28	TRBJ2-6	17	TRBD1
TGCGCCAGCAGCCAAGATTCCAGAGAGACCCAGTACTTC	CASSQDSRETQYF	few	TRBV4-3	TRBJ2-5	13	-
TGCGCCAGCAGCCATGGGGTTGTGGGTGGGGCGGATAGCTCCTACGAGCAGTACTTC	CASSHGVVGGADSSYEQYF	-	TRBV4-1	TRBJ2-7	19	-
TGTGCCAGCAGTGAAGACAGGGGCCGGGCTGAAGCTTTCTTT	CASSEDRGRAEAFF	-	TRBV6-5	TRBJ1-1	14	TRBD1
TGTGCCAGCAGCCAGGAGGGGACTAGCGGGAGGGGGACCCAGTACTTC	CASSQEGTSGRGTQYF	once	TRBV4-2	TRBJ2-5	16	TRBD2
TGTGCCAGCAGTCCTTGGCGGTTTGGCAGGGAAAATAACTATGGCTACACCTTC	CASSPWRFGRENNYGYTF	-	TRBV28	TRBJ1-2	18	-
TGTGCCAGCAGTCTCCCAGGTACAATGGGAGAGACCCAGTACTTC	CASSLPGTMGETQYF	-	TRBV11-2	TRBJ2-5	15	-
TGCGCCAGCAGCCAAGATACTAGCGGGGTCACAGATACGCAGTATTTT	CASSQDTSGVTDTQYF	-	TRBV4-3	TRBJ2-3	16	TRBD2
TGTGCCAGCAGCTTCGGAGGGACCGAGGAGACCCAGTACTTC	CASSFGGTEETQYF	-	TRBV7-3	TRBJ2-5	14	-
TGTGCCACCAGCAGAGTGGGGACAGGGTACACAGATACGCAGTATTTT	CATSRVGTGYTDTQYF	-	TRBV15	TRBJ2-3	16	TRBD1
TGTGCCAGCAGTTTGGGGTGGGAGGGGATCAGTGAGCAGTTCTTC	CASSLGWEGISEQFF	-	TRBV27	TRBJ2-1	15	TRBD2
TGTGCCAGCGGACTCAAAGACACTGAAGCTTTCTTT	CASGLKDTEAFF	-	TRBV6-1	TRBJ1-1	12	-
TGTGCCAGCAGCCCGGGACACCGAGTCCTCGGAGCTTTCTTT	CASSPGHRVLGAFF	-	TRBV7-2	TRBJ1-1	14	-
TGCGCCAGCAGCCAAGACAGGGGTTCCGATGGCTACACCTTC	CASSQDRGSDGYTF	-	TRBV4-1	TRBJ1-2	14	-
TGTGCCAGCAGTTTACCAGGGGGCGCGCCGGTTAACTATGGCTACACCTTC	CASSLPGGAPVNYGYTF	-	TRBV28	TRBJ1-2	17	TRBD1
TGTGCCAGCAGCGTAGGGGGGACTAGCGGGTTCTACAATGAGCAGTTCTTC	CASSVGGTSGFYNEQFF	-	TRBV9	TRBJ2-1	17	TRBD2
TGCGCCAGCAGCCTTATTAGCGGGAGAGGGGAGACCCAGTACTTC	CASSLISGRGETQYF	few	TRBV4-1	TRBJ2-5	15	TRBD2
TGCGCCAGCAGCCAAGGAAGGGGGCGCACCTATGGCTACACCTTC	CASSQGRGRTYGYTF	once	TRBV4-1	TRBJ1-2	15	TRBD1
TGTGCCAGCTCGATAGGGGTTAACACTGAAGCTTTCTTT	CASSIGVNTEAFF	-	TRBV18	TRBJ1-1	13	-
TGTGCCAGCAGTGAAGCTGAGCACTTAGCCAAAAACATTCAGTACTTC	CASSEAEHLAKNIQYF	once	TRBV2	TRBJ2-4	16	-
TGTGCCAGCAGTTTTGAGACGGGAGGGCAGTACGAGCAGTACTTC	CASSFETGGQYEQYF	-	TRBV28	TRBJ2-7	15	TRBD2
TGTGCCAGCAGCGAAAAAACTAGCGACGTTAAAGAGACCCAGTACTTC	CASSEKTSDVKETQYF	-	TRBV5-6	TRBJ2-5	16	TRBD2
TGTGCCAGCTCACCAGCGTGGGGGCTAGGGACTAGCGGCGAATTATACAATGAGCAGTTCTTC	CASSPAWGLGTSGELYNEQFF	-	TRBV18	TRBJ2-1	21	TRBD2
TGCACCACGGCCCTAGGGACTGGACAAGAGACCCAGTACTTC	CTTALGTGQETQYF	-	TRBV29-1	TRBJ2-5	14	-
TGTGCCAGCAGCGCCTTAGCGATCGAGCAGTACTTC	CASSALAIEQYF	-	TRBV5-6	TRBJ2-7	12	-
TGTGCCATCAGTGAGTGGACAGGGGGTGGGTACGAGCAGTACTTC	CAISEWTGGGYEQYF	once	TRBV10-3	TRBJ2-7	15	TRBD1
TGCAGCGTTGAGGAGACTCGTGGGAATGAGCAGTTCTTC	CSVEETRGNEQFF	-	TRBV29-1	TRBJ2-1	13	-
TGTGCCAGCAGACGTGACAGGGGATCTGGAAACACCATATATTTT	CASRRDRGSGNTIYF	-	TRBV6-5	TRBJ1-3	15	TRBD1
TGTGCCTGGGGTTTGGGAGCGGGATGGTCCGACAATGAGCAGTTCTTC	CAWGLGAGWSDNEQFF	-	TRBV30	TRBJ2-1	16	TRBD2
TGTGCCTGGAGCACAGGTCGACCAAACACTGAAGCTTTCTTT	CAWSTGRPNTEAFF	-	TRBV30	TRBJ1-1	14	-
TGTGCCAGCAGCTTAGACCGGGAGTATGAGACCCAGTACTTC	CASSLDREYETQYF	-	TRBV7-2	TRBJ2-5	14	-
TGTGCCAGCAGTTACTCGAGTTGGACAGGGTCCCACGAGCAGTACTTC	CASSYSSWTGSHEQYF	few	TRBV6-5	TRBJ2-7	16	TRBD1
TGTGCCAGCAGTCAACAGGTCACAGGGAACGAGCAGTACTTC	CASSQQVTGNEQYF	-	TRBV6-5	TRBJ2-7	14	-
TGCGCCAGCAGCAGGGCGCGCAGACTAGCGGGGGACACCGGGGAGCTGTTTTTT	CASSRARRLAGDTGELFF	-	TRBV5-1	TRBJ2-2	18	TRBD2
TGTGCCAGCAGTTCCCACTCTGGGGCCAACGTCCTGACTTTC	CASSSHSGANVLTF	once	TRBV6-5	TRBJ2-6	14	-
TGTGCCAGCAGCCCCGACCGGACAGTCTACGAGCAGTACTTC	CASSPDRTVYEQYF	-	TRBV7-9	TRBJ2-7	14	-
TGTGCCAGCACCTCCACAGGGCGGAATGAAAAACTGTTTTTT	CASTSTGRNEKLFF	-	TRBV6-5	TRBJ1-4	14	-
TGTGCCTGGAGTGGTACCGGGACAGTTCGATATGGCTACACCTTC	CAWSGTGTVRYGYTF	-	TRBV30	TRBJ1-2	15	TRBD1
TGTGCCAGCAGCTTAGCACATTTTCACAATGAGCAGTTCTTC	CASSLAHFHNEQFF	-	TRBV7-8	TRBJ2-1	14	-
TGCGCCAGCAGCTTGGAAAGGGGTTCTGAAGCTTTCTTT	CASSLERGSEAFF	-	TRBV5-1	TRBJ1-1	13	-
TGTGCCAGCAGCTTTCAAAGCTCCGAGCAGTACTTC	CASSFQSSEQYF	-	TRBV11-2	TRBJ2-7	12	-
TGTGCCAGCAGTTTATTTGGTCAGAGGTCTTACAATGAGCAGTTCTTC	CASSLFGQRSYNEQFF	-	TRBV27	TRBJ2-1	16	-
TGTGCCAGCAGCTTGGGGACAGGGGTCCTCCCCCCCGAAGCTTTCTTT	CASSLGTGVLPPEAFF	-	TRBV7-8	TRBJ1-1	16	TRBD1
TGCGCCAGCAGCTTGGAGGGACTAGCAGATACGCAGTATTTT	CASSLEGLADTQYF	-	TRBV5-1	TRBJ2-3	14	TRBD2